The clone carrying this T cell receptor (beta chain) appeared many times. Its antigen is unknown. Individual cDNA molecules received unique molecular identifiers during library preparation. TCRdb used MiXCR to reprocess the 5' RACE reads, holding one entry per CDR3 protein. Counted here are about 35,000 distinct CDR3 sequences, about 7% occurring once; the ten biggest clones make up roughly 4%. This entry comes from a study of early T cells in non-severe SARS-CoV-2 infection. Turning to the study itself: Unsorted whole-blood RNA was sequenced in bulk, leaving chains unpaired.

Study-level results: Matching against VDJdb likely underestimated virus-specific expansions, favoring anti-spike CD8.

J lost 0 bases, V lost 10 bases, and 3 bases had no gene match. This CDR3 contains 14 residues. Per the germline V gene, CDR1 is MNHEY and CDR2 is SVGAGI. The chain joins TRBV6-5 to TRBJ2-3; 11 bases are shared with TRBD2. The sample consisted of whole blood. The TCR was taken from an adult who was a healthcare worker with PCR-confirmed SARS-CoV-2 infection or an uninfected control (not recorded which). Here the CDR3 reads CATRLAGSTDTQYF. In DNA form, the CDR3 reads TGTGCCACCCGACTAGCGGGAAGCACAGATACGCAGTATTTT.